The 3 T cell receptor beta chains below were found in one sample sequenced in a study of blood T cells in healthy people across ages (dated by TCRdb to 2013 to 2016). To prepare the library, 5' RACE was applied. TCRdb lists the instrument as Illumina HiSeq 2500. A second PCR of roughly 6 to 11 cycles was run with a J-beta primer mix and a sample-barcoded 5' primer. TCRdb trimmed the raw reads at Q25, called clones with MiXCR and kept productive beta chains. All rows with the same CDR3 protein become a single entry with the most common DNA and genes. The sample includes roughly 800,000 distinct CDR3 sequences, with around 36% observed a single time. Of the sample, 10% to 15% falls within the top ten clones. Sequenced input: blood. The receptors here all came from a man in his late teens or twenties in good health.

The chain couples TRBV4-1 to TRBJ1-1, with 8 bases that match TRBD1. This CDR3 comprises 16 residues. Per germline, CDR1 MGHRA and CDR2 YSYEKL. The V gene end was trimmed by 4 bases and the J gene end by 1 base; junction bases not matched to a gene: 8. In nucleotides, the CDR3 is TGCGCCAGCAGCCGAGGACAGGGCGGTGGGAACACTGAAGCTTTCTTT. Protein product: CASSRGQGGGNTEAFF.

This clonotype was seen more than once but under ten times. The genes are TRBV20-1 and TRBJ2-7; 10 nucleotides align to TRBD2. This CDR3 region has 13 residues. Germline V CDR1 and CDR2: DFQATT, SNEGSKA (reference sequence). The trim removed 5 bases at V and 2 bases at J, leaving 3 bases unmatched. CDR3 coding DNA: TGCAGTGCTCGTCTAGCGGGGGCCTACGAGCAGTACTTC. Amino acid sequence: CSARLAGAYEQYF.

This clonotype was observed a handful of times. This chain uses TRBV5-6 with TRBJ2-3, with D perhaps TRBD1 (5 bases). This CDR3 region has 13 residues. The V end was cut by 4 bases, the J end by 4 bases, with 10 bases between. Germline-derived CDR1 and CDR2 are SGHDT and YYEEEE. The CDR3 region is CASSPQGADTQYF. Here the CDR3 DNA reads TGTGCCAGCAGCCCGCAGGGCGCAGATACGCAGTATTTT.